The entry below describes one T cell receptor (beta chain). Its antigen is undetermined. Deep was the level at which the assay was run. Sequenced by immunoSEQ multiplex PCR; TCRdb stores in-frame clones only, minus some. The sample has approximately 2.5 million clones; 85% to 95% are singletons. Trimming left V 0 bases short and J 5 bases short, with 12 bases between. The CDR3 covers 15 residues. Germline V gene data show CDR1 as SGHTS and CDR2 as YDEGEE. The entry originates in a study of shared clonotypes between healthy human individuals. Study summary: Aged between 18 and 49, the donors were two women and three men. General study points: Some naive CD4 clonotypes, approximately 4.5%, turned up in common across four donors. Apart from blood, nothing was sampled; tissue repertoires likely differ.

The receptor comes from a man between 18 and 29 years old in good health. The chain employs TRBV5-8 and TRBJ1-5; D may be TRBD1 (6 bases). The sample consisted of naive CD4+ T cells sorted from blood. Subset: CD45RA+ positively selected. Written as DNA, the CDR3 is TGTGCCAGCAGCTTGGGGGGTACAGGGTATCAGCCCCAGCATTTT. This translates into CASSLGGTGYQPQHF.